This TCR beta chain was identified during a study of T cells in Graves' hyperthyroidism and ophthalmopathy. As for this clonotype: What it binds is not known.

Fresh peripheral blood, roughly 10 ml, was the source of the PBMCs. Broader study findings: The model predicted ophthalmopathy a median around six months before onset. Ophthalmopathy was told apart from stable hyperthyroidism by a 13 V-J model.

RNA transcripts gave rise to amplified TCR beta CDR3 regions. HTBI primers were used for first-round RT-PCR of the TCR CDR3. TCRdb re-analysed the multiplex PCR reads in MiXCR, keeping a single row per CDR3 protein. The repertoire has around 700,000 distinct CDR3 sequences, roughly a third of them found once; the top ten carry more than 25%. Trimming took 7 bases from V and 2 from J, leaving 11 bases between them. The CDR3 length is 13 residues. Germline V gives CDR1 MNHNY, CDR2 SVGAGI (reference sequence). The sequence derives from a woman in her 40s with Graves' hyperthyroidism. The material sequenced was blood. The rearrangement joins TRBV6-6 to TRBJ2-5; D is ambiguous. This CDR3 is CASNPTRQETQYF. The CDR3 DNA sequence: TGTGCCAGCAACCCTACAAGACAAGAGACCCAGTACTTC.